The text below deals with one T cell receptor (beta chain). What it binds is not known. Libraries were prepared by immunoSEQ multiplex PCR; TCRdb keeps only in-frame clonotypes and omits some of them. The data show 190,000 or so clones, approximately 91% seen once. The data are from a study of T cell responses to AZD1222 COVID-19 vaccine. Notes on the study in general: Baseline seropositivity characterized only six AZD1222 recipients. The donor group comprised mostly white British people and more females; the analysis possibly underestimated clonal diversity. It was only after the peak T cell response that any repertoires were sampled.

The input for sequencing was peripheral blood, taken 28 days after the second AZD1222 dose. This clonotype was sampled from an adult who received the AZD1222 COVID-19 vaccine.

The CDR3: CASSLRGRALNEQFF. In DNA, the CDR3 is TGTGCCAGCAGCTTACGCGGGAGGGCCCTTAATGAGCAGTTCTTC. V is TRBV7-2 and J is TRBJ2-1; 9 nucleotides match TRBD2. Trimming took 2 bases from V and 7 from J; bases not matched to a gene: 6. Germline V gene lookup returns CDR1 SGHTA and CDR2 FQGNSA. The CDR3 consists of 15 residues. Variable domain in full (rest from reference TRBV7-2 and TRBJ2-1): GAGVSQSPSNKVTEKGKDVELRCDPISGHTALYWYRQSLGQGLEFLIYFQGNSAPDKSGLPSDRFSAERTGGSVSTLTIQRTQQEDSAVYLCASSLRGRALNEQFFGPGTRLTVL.